These 19 T cell receptor beta chains were sequenced from one sample in a study of neurological immune-mediated disorders. TCRdb ran MiXCR on the 5' RACE reads and lists one entry per CDR3 protein. The sample lists about 27,000 distinct CDR3 sequences; around 21% were seen once. Specimen: PBMCs. The receptors come from a woman between 55 and 75 years old in good health.

This clonotype appeared many times. V and J are TRBV6-5 and TRBJ2-3; TRBD1 matches at 9 bases. Germline V gene lookup returns CDR1 MNHEY and CDR2 SVGAGI. With 6 bases clipped from V and 7 bases from J, the junction kept 14 bases outside the gene matches. The CDR3 is made up of 16 amino acids. The CDR3 nucleotides are TGTGCCAGCAGACCCTTGACAGGGGGGCCCCGCAATACGCAGTATTTT. It is translated as CASRPLTGGPRNTQYF.

This clonotype was seen repeatedly, ten times or more. The rearrangement uses TRBV5-1 and TRBJ1-1; D gene uncertain. CDR3 length equals 14 residues. V was clipped by 1 base and J by 5 bases, with 12 bases between them. Germline V CDR1 and CDR2: SGHRS, YFSETQ. The CDR3 DNA reads TGCGCCAGCAGCTTGTATCGATCGGAGACTGAAGCTTTCTTT. Protein product: CASSLYRSETEAFF.

The table lists this clonotype with many counts. V usage is TRBV29-1 and J usage is TRBJ2-5; D unresolved. V was cut by 4 bases and J by 7 bases, with 10 bases left in between. The CDR3 runs to 11 residues. From germline, CDR1 is SQVTM and CDR2 ANQGSEA. The CDR3 DNA follows: TGCAGCGTTGGGGTAGTTGGGACCCAGTACTTC. Protein product: CSVGVVGTQYF.

This clonotype was seen repeatedly, ten times or more. V gene TRBV5-1 combines with J gene TRBJ2-3; weak D call: TRBD2 (7 bases). This CDR3 comprises 16 residues. Germline V lookup: CDR1 SGHRS, CDR2 YFSETQ. Trimming shortened V by 4 bases and J by 2 bases, and 17 bases separated the two germline ends. CDR3 sequence: CASSLGWRGPTDTQYF. The CDR3 nucleotides read TGCGCCAGCAGCCTTGGGTGGCGGGGGCCCACAGATACGCAGTATTTT.

In this sample, this clonotype turned up a few times. The CDR3, as DNA: TGTGCCAGCTCACCGCCGGGCAGACTAGCGGGAGAGACCGGGGAGCTGTTTTTT. Translation gives CASSPPGRLAGETGELFF. This chain uses TRBV18 with TRBJ2-2; 12 bases are a match to TRBD2. The germline V gene encodes CDR1 KGHSH and CDR2 LQKENI. The V and J ends lost 3 bases and 5 bases, in that order; junction bases with no gene match: 10. This CDR3 spans 18 amino acids.

This clonotype has ten or more counts. The chain employs TRBV7-2 and TRBJ1-3; tentatively, D is TRBD1 (5 bases). This CDR3 comprises 14 residues. Trimming removed 2 bases from V and 6 bases from J, with 11 bases in between. Germline assignment: CDR1 SGHTA and CDR2 FQGNSA. CDR3 loop: CASSLSGVANTIYF. The CDR3 DNA sequence: TGTGCCAGCAGCTTATCGGGGGTGGCAAACACCATATATTTT. The full variable domain, with the rest looked up from reference TRBV7-2 and TRBJ1-3, is GAGVSQSPSNKVTEKGKDVELRCDPISGHTALYWYRQSLGQGLEFLIYFQGNSAPDKSGLPSDRFSAERTGGSVSTLTIQRTQQEDSAVYLCASSLSGVANTIYFGEGSWLTVV.

The chain combines TRBV19 with TRBJ1-1; the D is unclear. The V gene lost 9 bases and the J gene lost 1 base, with 9 bases spanning the gap. The CDR3 has 12 amino acids. Per germline, CDR1 LNHDA and CDR2 SQIVND (reference sequence). The chain's CDR3 is CASRHGNTEAFF. In nucleotides, the CDR3 is TGTGCCAGCCGACATGGGAACACTGAAGCTTTCTTT.

This clonotype was found many times. The chain carries TRBV15 and TRBJ1-1; possible D gene TRBD1, 6 bases. Germline V lookup: CDR1 LNHNV, CDR2 YYDKDF (reference sequence). This CDR3 spans 16 amino acids. Deletions cut 5 bases from V and 1 base from J, with 17 bases between. The CDR3 loop is CATSGGQLSRNTEAFF. The CDR3 DNA reads as TGTGCCACCAGCGGAGGACAGCTATCCCGGAACACTGAAGCTTTCTTT.

This clonotype was found many times. The V gene is TRBV29-1, the J gene TRBJ2-7; 8 bases are a match to TRBD2. After removal of 2 bases from V and 2 bases from J, the junction contained 8 bases not matched to a gene. In germline, CDR1 is SQVTM, CDR2 ANQGSEA. The CDR3 spans 15 residues. The CDR3 region is CSVESFGTRTYEQYF. CDR3 sequence (DNA): TGCAGCGTTGAATCGTTCGGGACTAGAACCTACGAGCAGTACTTC.

This clonotype was picked up many times. The chain joins TRBV7-2 to TRBJ2-1, with TRBD2 matching over 14 bases. The ends lost 5 bases at V and 9 bases at J; junction bases unmatched: 3. This CDR3 has 14 amino acids. CDR1 SGHTA and CDR2 FQGNSA come from the germline V gene. The CDR3 coding sequence is TGTGCCAGCAGCGAGGGACTAGCGGGAGTTGAGCAGTTCTTC. Amino acid sequence: CASSEGLAGVEQFF.

By proportion, this clonotype is medium-sized. This chain uses TRBV5-1 with TRBJ1-2; TRBD1 aligns across 8 bases. The germline V gene encodes CDR1 SGHRS and CDR2 YFSETQ. The CDR3 is made up of 15 amino acids. With V trimmed by 0 bases and J by 2 bases, 3 bases remained unmatched. The CDR3 sequence is CASSLGAGGNYGYTF. The CDR3 nucleotides read TGCGCCAGCAGCTTGGGGGCAGGGGGCAACTATGGCTACACCTTC. Variable domain in full (rest from reference TRBV5-1 and TRBJ1-2): KAGVTQTPRYLIKTRGQQVTLSCSPISGHRSVSWYQQTPGQGLQFLFEYFSETQRNKGNFPGRFSGRQFSNSRSEMNVSTLELGDSALYLCASSLGAGGNYGYTFGSGTRLTVV.

This clonotype has at least ten counts. V is TRBV2 and J is TRBJ2-1; 14 bases are a match to TRBD2. The CDR3 sequence is 15 residues long. V was clipped by 6 bases and J by 6 bases; unmatched bases: 4. Germline V gene data show CDR1 as SNHLY and CDR2 as FYNNEI. In nucleotides, the CDR3 is TGTGCCAGCAGGAGGACTAGCGGGGGGCCCAATGAGCAGTTCTTC. This sequence encodes CASRRTSGGPNEQFF.

At least ten counts were recorded for this clonotype. The chain joins TRBV20-1 to TRBJ1-5; unclear D gene. This CDR3 is 13 amino acids long. Germline CDR1 DFQATT, CDR2 SNEGSKA (reference sequence). Deletions cut 3 bases from V and 3 bases from J, with 9 bases between. CDR3 loop: CSASPQHNQPQHF. CDR3 sequence (DNA): TGCAGTGCTAGTCCTCAGCACAATCAGCCCCAGCATTTT.

This clonotype has ten or more counts. The chain recombines TRBV4-3 with TRBJ2-5, with 8 bases identical to TRBD2. With 0 bases clipped from V and 4 bases from J, the junction kept 10 bases outside the gene matches. The CDR3 covers 17 residues. Looked up from germline, CDR1 is LGHNA and CDR2 is YSLEER. The CDR3 DNA is TGCGCCAGCAGCCAAGAGATTGCGGGGGGATATGGAGAGACCCAGTACTTC. As protein: CASSQEIAGGYGETQYF.

This clonotype was found many times. The chain combines TRBV10-3 with TRBJ2-7; weak D call: TRBD1 (5 bases). The CDR3 extends over 12 amino acids. Germline loops: CDR1 ENHRY, CDR2 SYGVKD. CDR3: CAISESLGDSLV. CDR3 coding DNA: TGTGCCATCAGTGAGTCCTTGGGTGACAGTCTGGTC.

This clonotype showed up many times. V is TRBV4-3 and J is TRBJ1-2, with unresolved D. V lost 3 bases to trimming and J lost 2 bases, with 10 bases between them. The germline gives CDR1 LGHNA, CDR2 YSLEER. The CDR3 has 14 residues. CDR3 in DNA: TGCGCCAGCAGCCACTACCAGGAAAACTATGGCTACACCTTC. Amino acids: CASSHYQENYGYTF.

A note on this clonotype: A read error may be the cause here, since a much bigger clone is one base away. The chain joins TRBV12-3 or TRBV12-4 to TRBJ2-7, with D perhaps matching TRBD2 (6 bases). The CDR3 spans 12 residues. Trimming removed 6 bases from V and 9 bases from J, with 15 bases in between. The CDR3: CASSSQWEAQYF. The CDR3 coding sequence is TGTGCCAGCAGCAGTCAGTGGGAGGCGCAGTACTTC.

The sample holds many counts of this clonotype. The V and J genes are TRBV9 and TRBJ2-3; D possibly corresponds to TRBD1 (5 bases). Trimming pared 1 base from V and 5 bases from J, leaving 8 bases between. The germline CDR1 and CDR2 sequences are SGDLS and YYNGEE. This CDR3 has 13 amino acids. The CDR3 DNA sequence: TGTGCCAGCAGCGTATCAGGGAAAGATACGCAGTATTTT. Translated, it gives CASSVSGKDTQYF.

This chain links TRBV19 with TRBJ1-4; TRBD1 aligns across 8 bases. The CDR3 has 16 residues. J was trimmed by 8 bases and V by 5 bases; bases with no gene match: 13. Germline V gives CDR1 LNHDA, CDR2 SQIVND (reference sequence). The CDR3 region is CASSVDRDGRWEKLFF. CDR3 DNA sequence: TGTGCCAGTAGTGTGGACAGGGACGGGCGATGGGAAAAACTGTTTTTT.